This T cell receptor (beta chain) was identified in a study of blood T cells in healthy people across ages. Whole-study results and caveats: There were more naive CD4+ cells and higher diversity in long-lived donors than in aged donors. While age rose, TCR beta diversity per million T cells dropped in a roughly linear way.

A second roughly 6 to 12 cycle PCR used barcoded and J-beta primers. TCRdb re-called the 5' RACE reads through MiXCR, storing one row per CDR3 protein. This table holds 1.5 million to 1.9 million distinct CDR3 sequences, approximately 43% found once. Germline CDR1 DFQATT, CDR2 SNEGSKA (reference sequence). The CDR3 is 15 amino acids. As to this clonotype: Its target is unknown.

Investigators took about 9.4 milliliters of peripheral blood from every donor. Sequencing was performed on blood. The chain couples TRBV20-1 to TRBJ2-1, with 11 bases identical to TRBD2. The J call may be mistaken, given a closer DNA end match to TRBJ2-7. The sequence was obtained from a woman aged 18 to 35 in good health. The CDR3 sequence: CSQKGGLAVYNEQYF. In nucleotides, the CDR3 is TGCAGTCAGAAAGGGGGACTAGCGGTGTACAATGAGCAGTACTTC.